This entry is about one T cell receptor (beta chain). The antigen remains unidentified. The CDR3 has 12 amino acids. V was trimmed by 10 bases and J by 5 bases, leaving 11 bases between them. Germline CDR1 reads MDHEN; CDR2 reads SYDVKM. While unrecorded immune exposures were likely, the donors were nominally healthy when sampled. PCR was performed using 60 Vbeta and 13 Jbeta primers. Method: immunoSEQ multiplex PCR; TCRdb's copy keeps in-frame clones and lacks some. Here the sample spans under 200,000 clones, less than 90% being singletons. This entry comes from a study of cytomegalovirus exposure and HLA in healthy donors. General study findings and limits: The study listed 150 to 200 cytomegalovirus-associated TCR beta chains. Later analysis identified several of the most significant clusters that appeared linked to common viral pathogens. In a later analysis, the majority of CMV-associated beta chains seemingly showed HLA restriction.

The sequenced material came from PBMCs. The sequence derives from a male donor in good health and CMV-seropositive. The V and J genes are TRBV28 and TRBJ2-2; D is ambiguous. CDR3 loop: CATSPRTGELFF. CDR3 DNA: TGTGCCACCAGCCCCAGGACCGGGGAGCTGTTTTTT. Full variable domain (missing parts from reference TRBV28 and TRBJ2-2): DVKVTQSSRYLVKRTGEKVFLECVQDMDHENMFWYRQDPGLGLRLIYFSYDVKMKEKGDIPEGYSVSREKKERFSLILESASTNQTSMYLCATSPRTGELFFGEGSRLTVL.